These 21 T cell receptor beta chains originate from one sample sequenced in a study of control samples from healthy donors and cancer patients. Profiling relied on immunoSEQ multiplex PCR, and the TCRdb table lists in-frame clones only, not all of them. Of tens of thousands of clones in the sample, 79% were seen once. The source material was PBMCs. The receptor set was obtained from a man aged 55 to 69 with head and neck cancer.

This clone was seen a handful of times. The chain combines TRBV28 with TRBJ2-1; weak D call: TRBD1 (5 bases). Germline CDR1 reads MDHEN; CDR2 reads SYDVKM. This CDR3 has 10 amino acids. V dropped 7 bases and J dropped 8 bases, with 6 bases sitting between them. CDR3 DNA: TGTGCCAGCAAGGGGTATGAGCAGTTCTTC. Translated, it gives CASKGYEQFF.

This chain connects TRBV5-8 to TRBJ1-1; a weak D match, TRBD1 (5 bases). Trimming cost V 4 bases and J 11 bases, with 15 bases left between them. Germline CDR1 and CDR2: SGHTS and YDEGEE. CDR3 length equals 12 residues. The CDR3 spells CASSPIRGDAFF. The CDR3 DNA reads TGTGCCAGCAGCCCGATCCGGGGGGATGCTTTCTTT. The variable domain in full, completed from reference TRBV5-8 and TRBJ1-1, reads EAGVTQSPTHLIKTRGQQATLRCSPISGHTSVYWYQQALGLGLQFLLWYDEGEERNRGNFPPRFSGRQFPNYSSELNVNALELEDSALYLCASSPIRGDAFFGQGTRLTVV.

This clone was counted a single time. CDR3 protein: CASSLLRGRANYGYTF. In DNA form, the CDR3 reads TGTGCCAGCAGCTTACTGAGGGGGCGAGCTAACTATGGCTACACCTTC. This chain joins TRBV7-9 and TRBJ1-2; TRBD1 aligns across 7 bases. The V gene's germline CDR1 is SEHNR and CDR2 FQNEAQ (reference sequence). V shed 2 bases and J 0 bases; nucleotides not matched to a gene: 6. The CDR3 extends over 16 amino acids.

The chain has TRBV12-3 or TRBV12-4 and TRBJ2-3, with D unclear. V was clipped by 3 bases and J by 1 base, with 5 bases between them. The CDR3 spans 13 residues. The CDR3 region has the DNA TGTGCCAGCAGTTTTCAGGGCACAGATACGCAGTATTTT. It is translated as CASSFQGTDTQYF.

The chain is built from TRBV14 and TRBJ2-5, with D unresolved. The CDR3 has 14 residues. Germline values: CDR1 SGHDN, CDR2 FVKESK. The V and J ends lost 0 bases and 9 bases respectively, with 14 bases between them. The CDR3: CASSQDRTLGAQYF. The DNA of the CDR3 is TGTGCCAGCAGCCAAGATAGAACCCTTGGGGCCCAGTACTTC. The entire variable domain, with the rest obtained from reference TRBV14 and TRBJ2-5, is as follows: EAGVTQFPSHSVIEKGQTVTLRCDPISGHDNLYWYRRVMGKEIKFLLHFVKESKQDESGMPNNRFLAERTGGTYSTLKVQPAELEDSGVYFCASSQDRTLGAQYFGPGTRLLVL.

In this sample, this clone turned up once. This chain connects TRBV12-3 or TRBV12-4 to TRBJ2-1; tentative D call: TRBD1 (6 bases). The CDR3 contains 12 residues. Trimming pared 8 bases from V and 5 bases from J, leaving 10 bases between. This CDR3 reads CASSWTDNEQFF. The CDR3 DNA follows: TGTGCCAGCTCTTGGACAGACAATGAGCAGTTCTTC.

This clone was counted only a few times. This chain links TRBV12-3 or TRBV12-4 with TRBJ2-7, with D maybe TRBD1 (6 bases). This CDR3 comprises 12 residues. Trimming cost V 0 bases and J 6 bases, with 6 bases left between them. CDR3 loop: CASSLAGGEQYF. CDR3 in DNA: TGTGCCAGCAGTTTAGCAGGGGGCGAGCAGTACTTC.

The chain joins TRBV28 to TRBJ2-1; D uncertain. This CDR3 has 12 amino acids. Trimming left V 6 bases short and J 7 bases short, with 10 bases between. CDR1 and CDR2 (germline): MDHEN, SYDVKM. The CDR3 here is CASSKIPNEQFF. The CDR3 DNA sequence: TGTGCCAGCAGCAAAATTCCTAATGAGCAGTTCTTC.

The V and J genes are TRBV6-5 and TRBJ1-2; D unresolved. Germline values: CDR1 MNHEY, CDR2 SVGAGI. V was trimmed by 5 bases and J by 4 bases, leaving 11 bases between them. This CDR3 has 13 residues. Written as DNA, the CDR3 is TGTGCCAGCAGTAACGAGAGGATCTATGGCTACACCTTC. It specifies CASSNERIYGYTF.

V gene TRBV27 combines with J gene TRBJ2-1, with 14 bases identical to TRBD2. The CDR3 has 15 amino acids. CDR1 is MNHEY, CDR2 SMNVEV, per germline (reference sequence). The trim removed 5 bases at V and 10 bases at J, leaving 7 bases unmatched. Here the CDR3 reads CASSPGLAGVGEQFF. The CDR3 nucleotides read TGTGCCAGCAGTCCGGGACTAGCGGGAGTAGGAGAGCAGTTCTTC.

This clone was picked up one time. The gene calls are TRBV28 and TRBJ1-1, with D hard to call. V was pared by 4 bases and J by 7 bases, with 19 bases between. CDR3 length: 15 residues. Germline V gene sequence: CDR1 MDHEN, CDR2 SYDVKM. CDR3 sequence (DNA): TGTGCCAGCAGTTCCGGACGGAGTCTATATATTGAAGCTTTCTTT. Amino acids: CASSSGRSLYIEAFF.

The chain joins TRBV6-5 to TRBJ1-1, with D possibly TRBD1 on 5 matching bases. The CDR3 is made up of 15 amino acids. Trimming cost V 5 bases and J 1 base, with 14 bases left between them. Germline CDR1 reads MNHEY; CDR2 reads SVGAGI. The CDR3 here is CASSTVDSRNTEAFF. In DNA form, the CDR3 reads TGTGCCAGCAGTACCGTCGACAGTCGGAACACTGAAGCTTTCTTT.

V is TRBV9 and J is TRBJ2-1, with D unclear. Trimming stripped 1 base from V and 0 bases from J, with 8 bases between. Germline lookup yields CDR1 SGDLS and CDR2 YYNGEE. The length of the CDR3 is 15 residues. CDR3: CASSVYAGSYNEQFF. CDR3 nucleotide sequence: TGTGCCAGCAGCGTATATGCCGGCTCCTACAATGAGCAGTTCTTC.

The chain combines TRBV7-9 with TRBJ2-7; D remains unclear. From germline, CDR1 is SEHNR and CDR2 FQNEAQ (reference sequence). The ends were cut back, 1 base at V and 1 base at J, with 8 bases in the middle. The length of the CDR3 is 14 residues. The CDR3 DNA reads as TGTGCCAGCAGCTTAGGTAAGGGATCCTACGAGCAGTACTTC. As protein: CASSLGKGSYEQYF.

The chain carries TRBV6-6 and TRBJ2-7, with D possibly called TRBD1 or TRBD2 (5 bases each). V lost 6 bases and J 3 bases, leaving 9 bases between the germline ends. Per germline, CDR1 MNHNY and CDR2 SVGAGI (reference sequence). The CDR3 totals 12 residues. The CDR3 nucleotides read TGTGCCAGCAGCCCTGGGGGCTACGAGCAGTACTTC. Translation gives CASSPGGYEQYF.

CDR3 bases: TGTGCCAGCTCACCCGGAACGGGATTCGACACCGGGGAGCTGTTTTTT. This codes for CASSPGTGFDTGELFF. J is TRBJ2-2 and V is TRBV18; TRBD2 is a possible D gene (5 bases). The CDR3 runs to 16 residues. V lost 3 bases, J lost 3 bases, and 14 bases lay in between. CDR1 KGHSH and CDR2 LQKENI come from the germline V gene.

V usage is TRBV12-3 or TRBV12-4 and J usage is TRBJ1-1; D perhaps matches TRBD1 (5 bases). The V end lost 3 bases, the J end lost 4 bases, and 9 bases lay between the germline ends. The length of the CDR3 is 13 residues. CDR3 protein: CASSFGGSTEAFF. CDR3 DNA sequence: TGTGCCAGCAGTTTTGGGGGTAGCACTGAAGCTTTCTTT.

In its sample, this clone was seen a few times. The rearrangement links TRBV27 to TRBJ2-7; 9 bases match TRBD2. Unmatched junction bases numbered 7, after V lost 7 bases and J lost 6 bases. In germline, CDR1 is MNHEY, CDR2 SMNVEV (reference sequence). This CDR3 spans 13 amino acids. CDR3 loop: CASIQREEPEQYF. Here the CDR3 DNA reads TGTGCCAGCATTCAGCGGGAGGAACCCGAGCAGTACTTC.

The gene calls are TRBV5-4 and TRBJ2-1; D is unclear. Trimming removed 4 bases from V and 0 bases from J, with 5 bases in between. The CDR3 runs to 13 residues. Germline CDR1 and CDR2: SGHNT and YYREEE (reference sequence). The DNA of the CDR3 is TGTGCCAGCAGCCCCCGCTCCTACAATGAGCAGTTCTTC. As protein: CASSPRSYNEQFF.

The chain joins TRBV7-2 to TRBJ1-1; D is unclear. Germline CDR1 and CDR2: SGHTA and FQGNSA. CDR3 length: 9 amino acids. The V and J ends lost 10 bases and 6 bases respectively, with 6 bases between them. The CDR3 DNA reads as TGTGCCACCGGATCTGAAGCTTTCTTT. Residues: CATGSEAFF.

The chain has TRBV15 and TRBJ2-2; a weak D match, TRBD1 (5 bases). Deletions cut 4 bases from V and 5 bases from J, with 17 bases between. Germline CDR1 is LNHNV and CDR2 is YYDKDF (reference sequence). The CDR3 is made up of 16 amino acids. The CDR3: CATSTREGVRTGELFF. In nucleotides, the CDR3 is TGTGCCACCAGCACAAGGGAAGGGGTGAGGACCGGGGAGCTGTTTTTT.